Reported below is one T cell receptor (beta chain). Its antigen is not known. The method, 5' RACE with UMI labels, was used to prepare the TRB cDNA libraries. TCRdb reprocessed the 5' RACE reads and reports one entry per CDR3 protein, with no DNA. Its table lists approximately 100,000 distinct CDR3 sequences. Germline-derived CDR1 and CDR2 are SGHRS and YFSETQ. This CDR3 is built from 15 residues. This sample is part of a study of CXCR3-negative and CXCR3-positive naive CD8 T cells. The study's findings and limits: Diversity proved comparably high across both naive subsets and much lower in memory CD8+ cells. Hydrophobicity of TRB CDR3s was greater in CXCR3-positive naive cells than in CXCR3-negative naive cells.

The rearrangement uses TRBV5-1 and TRBJ2-3; TCRdb proposes TRBD1, but this gene call is untestable without DNA. Sequencing was carried out using naive CXCR3+ CD8+ T cells from blood. As for subset: CD45RO-CCR7+CD27+CD95- naive CD8+ T cells expressing CXCR3 (TNR3+). The sequence was collected from a human donor in good health. Some clones in this sample may be carry-over from other donors' samples. CDR3: CASSWSGTTTDTQYF. Full variable domain (missing parts from reference TRBV5-1 and TRBJ2-3): KAGVTQTPRYLIKTRGQQVTLSCSPISGHRSVSWYQQTPGQGLQFLFEYFSETQRNKGNFPGRFSGRQFSNSRSEMNVSTLELGDSALYLCASSWSGTTTDTQYFGPGTRLTVL.